The entry below describes one T cell receptor (beta chain). The antigen remains undetermined. The data stem from a study of cytomegalovirus exposure and HLA in healthy donors. Primers included in the PCR were 60 Vbeta and 13 Jbeta primers. Profiling relied on immunoSEQ multiplex PCR, and the TCRdb table lists in-frame clones only, not all of them. The table includes around 100,000 clones, around 66% detected once. Trimming removed 5 bases from V and 3 bases from J; junction bases left unmatched: 6. CDR3 length: 16 amino acids. Germline CDR1 is SGHTA and CDR2 is FQGNSA. Findings of the study overall: Certain indistinguishable V segments, among them TRBV6-2 and TRBV6-3, were excluded. Later analysis associated a missense DCLRE1C variant with TCR beta V- and J-gene trimming. Presence/absence comparisons presumed near-even sequencing depth among donors. For most TCR sequences rarity was the rule, although some public TCRs occurred in many donors.

Sequencing input: PBMCs. The chain joins TRBV7-2 to TRBJ2-1, with 11 positions matching TRBD2. The TCR was taken from a woman between 45 and 60 years old in good health and CMV-seronegative. The CDR3: CASSQPGLAGYNEQFF. The DNA of the CDR3 is TGTGCCAGCAGCCAACCCGGACTAGCGGGCTACAATGAGCAGTTCTTC.